The 9 T cell receptor beta chains listed next were all sequenced from one sample in a study of regulatory T cells in long-lasting Graves disease. Described time point: persistent/refractory GD, antithyroid drugs over 5 years with positive TRAb. Making the TCR library involved RNA that had been extracted from PBMCs. Arm-PCR with iRepertoire HTBI primers amplified the CDR3 regions for these TCR beta libraries. TCRdb re-called the multiplex PCR reads through MiXCR, storing one row per CDR3 protein. The table includes 650,000 to 700,000 distinct CDR3 sequences, approximately 31% detected once. The input for sequencing was peripheral blood mononuclear cells (PBMCs), taken when the disease was refractory, from a patient treated with antithyroid drugs. The receptors shown here come from a female donor with Graves disease.

This clonotype was recorded once. CDR3 amino acids: CASRGYLQAANEKLFF. The CDR3 DNA follows: TGTGCCAGCAGGGGATACCTACAGGCGGCTAATGAAAAACTGTTTTTT. The chain couples TRBV6-1 to TRBJ1-4, with TRBD1 as a possible D gene (5 bases). The CDR3 totals 16 residues. Trimming shortened V by 6 bases and J by 3 bases, and 17 bases separated the two germline ends. CDR1 is MNHNS and CDR2 is SASEGT in the germline V gene.

Ten or more counts support this clonotype. CDR3 in amino acids: CASSPGQGAHEQYF. In DNA, the CDR3 is TGTGCCAGCAGCCCGGGACAGGGGGCACACGAGCAGTACTTC. The rearrangement uses TRBV7-6 and TRBJ2-7; 12 bases align to TRBD1. The germline CDR1 and CDR2 sequences are SGHVS and FNYEAQ. This CDR3 has 14 residues. Trimming removed 5 bases from V and 5 bases from J; junction bases left unmatched: 4.

This clonotype occurred once. The chain carries TRBV6-1 and TRBJ2-2; the D is unclear. Per germline, CDR1 MNHNS and CDR2 SASEGT. CDR3 length: 15 residues. The V end was cut by 11 bases, the J end by 1 base, with 17 bases between. CDR3 residues: CASNPLVRNTGELFF. The DNA of the CDR3 is TGTGCCTCTAACCCTCTAGTCCGGAACACCGGGGAGCTGTTTTTT.

The V call is TRBV5-1, the J call TRBJ2-5; 7 positions match TRBD1. This CDR3 comprises 14 residues. The J segment lost 4 bases and the V segment lost 4 bases, leaving 7 bases of the junction unmatched. The V gene's germline CDR1 is SGHRS and CDR2 YFSETQ. CDR3 nucleotides: TGCGCCAGCAGCGGACAGGTCGTAGGAGAGACCCAGTACTTC. This encodes CASSGQVVGETQYF.

This rearrangement joins TRBV12-3 or TRBV12-4 to TRBJ2-7; D gene unclear. The ends were cut back, 6 bases at V and 3 bases at J, with 18 bases in the middle. The CDR3 loop spans 15 amino acids. CDR3 DNA: TGTGCCAGCAGGGGCCTGGGTCGACACAACTACGAGCAGTACTTC. Its protein product is CASRGLGRHNYEQYF.

This clonotype showed up just a few times. The chain links TRBV7-2 to TRBJ2-4; no reliable D call. Germline V gene data show CDR1 as SGHTA and CDR2 as FQGNSA. V lost 1 base to trimming and J lost 6 bases, with 13 bases between them. The CDR3 length is 15 residues. CDR3 region: CASSLGYSNRNIQYF. The CDR3 DNA reads TGTGCCAGCAGCTTAGGGTACTCTAACAGAAACATTCAGTACTTC.

This clonotype was seen a few times. The V gene is TRBV2, the J gene TRBJ1-6, with D unclear. Trimming took off 1 base at V and 8 bases at J, with 12 bases between the two ends. From germline, CDR1 is SNHLY and CDR2 FYNNEI. The CDR3 has 15 amino acids. The CDR3 sequence is CASSEVRPEDSPLHF. The CDR3 nucleotides read TGTGCCAGCAGTGAAGTCAGGCCCGAGGATTCACCCCTCCACTTT. The full variable domain, its missing parts supplied by reference TRBV2 and TRBJ1-6, is EPEVTQTPSHQVTQMGQEVILRCVPISNHLYFYWYRQILGQKVEFLVSFYNNEISEKSEIFDDQFSVERPDGSNFTLKIRSTKLEDSAMYFCASSEVRPEDSPLHFGNGTRLTVT.

The chain recombines TRBV7-3 with TRBJ2-2, with 7 bases identical to TRBD1. The germline V gene encodes CDR1 SGHTA and CDR2 FQGTGA. The length of the CDR3 is 15 residues. V lost 6 bases to trimming and J lost 1 base; unmatched junction nucleotides: 5. The CDR3 sequence: CASRKDRRNTGELFF. The CDR3 DNA is TGTGCCAGCAGGAAGGACAGGAGGAACACCGGGGAGCTGTTTTTT.

This clonotype was detected a few times. This chain connects TRBV29-1 to TRBJ1-1; no clear D. Germline-derived CDR1 and CDR2 are SQVTM and ANQGSEA. The CDR3 is 14 residues long. V was trimmed by 4 bases and J by 1 base, leaving 13 bases between them. The CDR3 DNA reads as TGCAGCGTTGTTGATCCCAGGAGGAACACTGAAGCTTTCTTT. It codes for CSVVDPRRNTEAFF.